Listed below are T cell receptor beta chains from one sample, sequenced in a study of shared clonotypes between healthy human individuals. Sequenced by immunoSEQ multiplex PCR; TCRdb stores in-frame clones only, minus some. The sample consists of some 2.1 million clones, around 93% of them appearing once. The specimen sequenced was naive CD8+ T cells from PBMCs. The receptors shown here come from a man younger than 35 in good health. Some clones in this sample may be carry-over from other donors' samples. Each CDR3 is given with its conserved first and last residue. Each record gives: CDR3 DNA, CDR3 protein, J gene, clone size, D gene, V gene, CDR3 length. The D gene is left open where the match is weak. Part of the rows lack a size; the others show once, few, many or a class for expanded clones.

cdr3_nt: TGTGCCAGCAGCTCTCTGCTTGGGAACTTC; cdr3_aa: CASSSLLGNF; j_call: TRBJ1-2; clone_size: NA; d_call: NA; v_call: TRBV7-9; cdr3_length: 10
cdr3_nt: TGTGCCAGCAGCTCCGACCCGGGACAGGGTATCCACGAGCAGTACTTC; cdr3_aa: CASSSDPGQGIHEQYF; j_call: TRBJ2-7; clone_size: NA; d_call: TRBD1; v_call: TRBV7-9; cdr3_length: 16
cdr3_nt: TGTGCCAGCAGCGTGAAAGACACCTACAATGAGCAGTTCTTC; cdr3_aa: CASSVKDTYNEQFF; j_call: TRBJ2-1; clone_size: NA; d_call: NA; v_call: TRBV9; cdr3_length: 14
cdr3_nt: TGTGCCAGCAGTTTATACTCTCTAGCGGGAGAAGGCACCTACAATGAGCAGTTCTTC; cdr3_aa: CASSLYSLAGEGTYNEQFF; j_call: TRBJ2-1; clone_size: NA; d_call: TRBD2; v_call: TRBV28; cdr3_length: 19
cdr3_nt: TGTGCCAGCAGGCCTCCAGGGTGGGCCTACAATGAGCAGTTCTTC; cdr3_aa: CASRPPGWAYNEQFF; j_call: TRBJ2-1; clone_size: NA; d_call: NA; v_call: TRBV28; cdr3_length: 15
cdr3_nt: TGTGCCAGCAGCCTATTGGTGCAGCCGGCGACGGGCGACGAGCAGTACTTC; cdr3_aa: CASSLLVQPATGDEQYF; j_call: TRBJ2-7; clone_size: NA; d_call: NA; v_call: TRBV28; cdr3_length: 17
cdr3_nt: TGTGCCAGCAGCTTAACTGAGGACAGGTCCTCCTACGAGCAGTACTTC; cdr3_aa: CASSLTEDRSSYEQYF; j_call: TRBJ2-7; clone_size: NA; d_call: TRBD1; v_call: TRBV7-6; cdr3_length: 16
cdr3_nt: TGTGCCAGCAGTTTCCGGAGAGCTATGAATGAGCAGTTCTTC; cdr3_aa: CASSFRRAMNEQFF; j_call: TRBJ2-1; clone_size: NA; d_call: NA; v_call: TRBV28; cdr3_length: 14
cdr3_nt: TGTGCCAGCAGCGTATTCGGCGGCTCCGCGGACGAGCAGTACTTC; cdr3_aa: CASSVFGGSADEQYF; j_call: TRBJ2-7; clone_size: NA; d_call: NA; v_call: TRBV9; cdr3_length: 15
cdr3_nt: TGCGCCAGCAGCCAAGGGACAGGGGGAAATGAGCAGTTCTTC; cdr3_aa: CASSQGTGGNEQFF; j_call: TRBJ2-1; clone_size: NA; d_call: TRBD1; v_call: TRBV4-1; cdr3_length: 14
cdr3_nt: TGTGCCAGCAGCTTGGGGCAGCTTGGCTACACCTTC; cdr3_aa: CASSLGQLGYTF; j_call: TRBJ1-2; clone_size: NA; d_call: NA; v_call: TRBV5-6; cdr3_length: 12
cdr3_nt: TGTGCCAGCAGCTTAACAAGCGGGAGAGTTCCAGATACGCAGTATTTT; cdr3_aa: CASSLTSGRVPDTQYF; j_call: TRBJ2-3; clone_size: NA; d_call: TRBD2; v_call: TRBV13; cdr3_length: 16
cdr3_nt: TGCGCCAGCAGCCAAGTATGGGCTCAGGGGAACACCGGGGAGCTGTTTTTT; cdr3_aa: CASSQVWAQGNTGELFF; j_call: TRBJ2-2; clone_size: NA; d_call: NA; v_call: TRBV4-3; cdr3_length: 17
cdr3_nt: TGTGCCAGCATAGGGGCATTCCGGTACGAGCAGTACTTC; cdr3_aa: CASIGAFRYEQYF; j_call: TRBJ2-7; clone_size: few; d_call: NA; v_call: TRBV2; cdr3_length: 13
cdr3_nt: TGTGCCAGCAGTCCCACCACAAGCAATCAGCCCCAGCATTTT; cdr3_aa: CASSPTTSNQPQHF; j_call: TRBJ1-5; clone_size: NA; d_call: NA; v_call: TRBV28; cdr3_length: 14
cdr3_nt: TGTGCCACCTATGCAGGTCAGCAGTTCTTC; cdr3_aa: CATYAGQQFF; j_call: TRBJ2-1; clone_size: NA; d_call: NA; v_call: TRBV27; cdr3_length: 10
cdr3_nt: TGTGCCAGCAGCCCCCCAGACCACGAGCAGTACTTC; cdr3_aa: CASSPPDHEQYF; j_call: TRBJ2-7; clone_size: NA; d_call: NA; v_call: TRBV9; cdr3_length: 12
cdr3_nt: TGCGCCAGCAGCCAAGATCGGGGAGGGGACTACCTGACCGGGCGCACAGATACGCAGTATTTT; cdr3_aa: CASSQDRGGDYLTGRTDTQYF; j_call: TRBJ2-3; clone_size: NA; d_call: TRBD2; v_call: TRBV4-3; cdr3_length: 21
cdr3_nt: TGTGCCTGGAGTCGGCTCGTTTGGGGGGCGCGCGGCTACACCTTC; cdr3_aa: CAWSRLVWGARGYTF; j_call: TRBJ1-2; clone_size: NA; d_call: NA; v_call: TRBV30; cdr3_length: 15
cdr3_nt: TGTGCCAGCAGCCATATTAGCGGGACCGGTGACAATGAGCAGTTCTTC; cdr3_aa: CASSHISGTGDNEQFF; j_call: TRBJ2-1; clone_size: NA; d_call: TRBD2; v_call: TRBV4-2; cdr3_length: 16
cdr3_nt: TGTGCCAGCAGCGCCAACCGAGCTAGCGGGATCTACGAGCAGTACTTC; cdr3_aa: CASSANRASGIYEQYF; j_call: TRBJ2-7; clone_size: NA; d_call: TRBD2; v_call: TRBV9; cdr3_length: 16
cdr3_nt: TGTGCCAGCTCCACGGCCCCGTCCGGGGAGCTGTTTTTT; cdr3_aa: CASSTAPSGELFF; j_call: TRBJ2-2; clone_size: once; d_call: NA; v_call: TRBV27; cdr3_length: 13
cdr3_nt: TGTGCCAGCAGCGCACCGCTAGCGGGAGTCTTTCGGGAGCAGTTCTTC; cdr3_aa: CASSAPLAGVFREQFF; j_call: TRBJ2-1; clone_size: NA; d_call: TRBD2; v_call: TRBV9; cdr3_length: 16
cdr3_nt: TGTGCCAGCAGTGATTGGGACGGGAAGGGCTACGAGCAGTACTTC; cdr3_aa: CASSDWDGKGYEQYF; j_call: TRBJ2-7; clone_size: NA; d_call: NA; v_call: TRBV6-1; cdr3_length: 15
cdr3_nt: TGTGCCAGCAGCCAAGTAGAGGGACGTCACGGGGAGCTGTTTTTT; cdr3_aa: CASSQVEGRHGELFF; j_call: TRBJ2-2; clone_size: NA; d_call: NA; v_call: TRBV4-2; cdr3_length: 15
cdr3_nt: TGTGCCAGCAGCCTTGGGGACTGGAAATCCGAGCAGTACTTC; cdr3_aa: CASSLGDWKSEQYF; j_call: TRBJ2-7; clone_size: NA; d_call: NA; v_call: TRBV9; cdr3_length: 14
cdr3_nt: TGTGCGAGCAGCTTCCGGACCTTCCCAGTGGAGTACTTC; cdr3_aa: CASSFRTFPVEYF; j_call: TRBJ2-7; clone_size: NA; d_call: NA; v_call: TRBV11-2; cdr3_length: 13
cdr3_nt: TGTGCCAGCAGCTTAGGCGGTCGAGGGCTTACGAATCAGCCCCAGCATTTT; cdr3_aa: CASSLGGRGLTNQPQHF; j_call: TRBJ1-5; clone_size: NA; d_call: NA; v_call: TRBV7-2; cdr3_length: 17
cdr3_nt: TGCGCCAGCAGCCAAGCTGCGGGGGAGACCCAGTACTTC; cdr3_aa: CASSQAAGETQYF; j_call: TRBJ2-5; clone_size: NA; d_call: NA; v_call: TRBV4-3; cdr3_length: 13
cdr3_nt: TGTGCCATCAGTGAGTTATGGACGGCGAATGGCCAGCCCCAGCATTTT; cdr3_aa: CAISELWTANGQPQHF; j_call: TRBJ1-5; clone_size: NA; d_call: NA; v_call: TRBV10-3; cdr3_length: 16
cdr3_nt: TGTGCCAGAAGCTTGGGTGGGGTTGGCTACACCTTC; cdr3_aa: CARSLGGVGYTF; j_call: TRBJ1-2; clone_size: NA; d_call: NA; v_call: TRBV5-3; cdr3_length: 12
cdr3_nt: TGTGCCAGCAGCTTTAAGAGGAGGGTTCAGTCTTGGGGCTACACCTTC; cdr3_aa: CASSFKRRVQSWGYTF; j_call: TRBJ1-2; clone_size: NA; d_call: NA; v_call: TRBV13; cdr3_length: 16
cdr3_nt: TGCGCCAGCAGCCAAGAAACAGGGATAGAAGAGACCCAGTACTTC; cdr3_aa: CASSQETGIEETQYF; j_call: TRBJ2-5; clone_size: NA; d_call: NA; v_call: TRBV4-1; cdr3_length: 15
cdr3_nt: TGTGCCATCAGTGAGCTAGGGGTGGTACTAGCGGGATCGAACACCGGGGAGCTGTTTTTT; cdr3_aa: CAISELGVVLAGSNTGELFF; j_call: TRBJ2-2; clone_size: NA; d_call: TRBD2; v_call: TRBV10-3; cdr3_length: 20
cdr3_nt: TGCGCCAGCAGCCAAAGACTAGCCGTGTACGAGCAGTACTTC; cdr3_aa: CASSQRLAVYEQYF; j_call: TRBJ2-7; clone_size: NA; d_call: TRBD2; v_call: TRBV4-3; cdr3_length: 14
cdr3_nt: TGCAGCGGCAGGGTCAGGGTTTCGTACAATGAGCAGTTCTTC; cdr3_aa: CSGRVRVSYNEQFF; j_call: TRBJ2-1; clone_size: NA; d_call: NA; v_call: TRBV29-1; cdr3_length: 14
cdr3_nt: TGTGCCAGCAGCCATGGGGCCTACGAGCAGTACTTC; cdr3_aa: CASSHGAYEQYF; j_call: TRBJ2-7; clone_size: NA; d_call: NA; v_call: TRBV11-2; cdr3_length: 12
cdr3_nt: TGTGCCAGCAGCTTCCTGAAGAACACTGAAGCTTTCTTT; cdr3_aa: CASSFLKNTEAFF; j_call: TRBJ1-1; clone_size: NA; d_call: NA; v_call: TRBV7-9; cdr3_length: 13
cdr3_nt: TGTGCCAGCAGCTTATCTGTGTCTAGCGGGAGGACGCAGTATTTT; cdr3_aa: CASSLSVSSGRTQYF; j_call: TRBJ2-3; clone_size: NA; d_call: TRBD2; v_call: TRBV7-2; cdr3_length: 15
cdr3_nt: TGTGCCAGCAGTTTATTCCGGGATTCAGATACGCAGTATTTT; cdr3_aa: CASSLFRDSDTQYF; j_call: TRBJ2-3; clone_size: NA; d_call: NA; v_call: TRBV27; cdr3_length: 14
cdr3_nt: TGCGCCAGCAGCTGGACTAGTGGCACCTACAATGAGCAGTTCTTC; cdr3_aa: CASSWTSGTYNEQFF; j_call: TRBJ2-1; clone_size: NA; d_call: TRBD2; v_call: TRBV5-1; cdr3_length: 15